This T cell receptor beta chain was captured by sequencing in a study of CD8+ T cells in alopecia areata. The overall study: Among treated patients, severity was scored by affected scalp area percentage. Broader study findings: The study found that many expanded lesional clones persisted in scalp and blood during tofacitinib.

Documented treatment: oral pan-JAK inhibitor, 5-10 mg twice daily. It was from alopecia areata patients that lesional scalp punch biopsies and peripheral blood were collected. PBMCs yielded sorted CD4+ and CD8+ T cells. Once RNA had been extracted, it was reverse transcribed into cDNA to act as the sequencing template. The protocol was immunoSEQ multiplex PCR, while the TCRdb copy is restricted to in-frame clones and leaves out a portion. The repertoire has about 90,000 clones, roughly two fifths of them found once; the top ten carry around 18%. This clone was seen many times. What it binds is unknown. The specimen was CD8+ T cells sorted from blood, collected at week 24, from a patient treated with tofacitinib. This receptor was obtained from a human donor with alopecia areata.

The CDR3 nucleotides read TGCGCCAGCAGCCATTTGGACAGGGCTCACTACGAGCAGTACTTC. Translation gives CASSHLDRAHYEQYF. V gene TRBV4-1 combines with J gene TRBJ2-7, with 8 bases aligning to TRBD1. This CDR3 has 15 residues. CDR1 and CDR2 (germline): MGHRA, YSYEKL. The junction had 7 bases not matched to a gene; V was cut back by 3 bases and J by 3 bases.